This TCR beta chain was profiled in a study of T cell clonotyping in hematopoietic cell transplantation. The study's findings and limits: CD4 and CD8 repertoire contributions could not be separated without sorting. Higher Inverse Simpson Index values in graft donor and pretransplant recipient predicted broader posttransplant TCR diversity. Recipient TCR diversity dropped after transplant; expanded clonotypes rose from day 30 to 180. At the given depth, recipient repertoires were over 95% de novo clonotypes.

Trimming pared 1 base from V and 5 bases from J, leaving 20 bases between. The CDR3 is 17 residues long. In germline, CDR1 is MGHDK, CDR2 SYGVNS. Libraries were prepared by immunoSEQ multiplex PCR; TCRdb keeps only in-frame clonotypes and omits some of them. The repertoire consists of around 37,000 clones, with 95% occurring once and the leading ten covering approximately 0.9%. As regards this clone: Its antigen is not known.

This clonotype was obtained from a man aged 25 to 40 in good health. Some clones in this sample may be carry-over from other donors' samples. Sequenced: peripheral blood mononuclear cells. The gene calls are TRBV25-1 and TRBJ2-5; D perhaps matches TRBD2 (6 bases). The CDR3 nucleotides read TGTGCCAGCAGTGAATCCGGGGGAGGCCCCGGGGAGGAGACCCAGTACTTC. Translation: CASSESGGGPGEETQYF.